The next 19 T cell receptor beta chains were all read from a single sample in a study of T cells after yellow fever vaccination. One entry per CDR3 protein, called by TCRdb with MiXCR from the 5' RACE reads. The sample has about 340,000 distinct CDR3 sequences; over 8% are singletons. Sequenced material: PBMCs, taken on the day of the first yellow fever vaccination. Every receptor here comes from a man between 18 and 29 years old who received the YFV17D yellow fever vaccine.

The sample holds many counts of this clonotype. The rearrangement uses TRBV5-5 and TRBJ1-6; 8 nucleotides align to TRBD1. Losses at the gene ends were 2 bases for V and 7 bases for J; bases not matched to a gene: 2. The V gene's germline CDR1 is SGHKS and CDR2 YYEKEE (reference sequence). The CDR3 runs 14 residues. The CDR3 nucleotides are TGTGCCAGCAGCTTCCCAGGGGGCAATTCACCCCTCCACTTT. Translation: CASSFPGGNSPLHF.

This clonotype was detected a few times. The chain combines TRBV12-3 or TRBV12-4 with TRBJ1-5, with D uncertain. Trimming shortened V by 6 bases and J by 5 bases, and 11 bases separated the two germline ends. The CDR3 totals 13 residues. CDR3 region: CASRIGRDQPQHF. The DNA for the CDR3 is TGTGCCAGCAGGATTGGGAGAGATCAGCCCCAGCATTTT.

This clonotype was recorded at least ten times. V and J are TRBV4-3 and TRBJ2-7; possible D gene TRBD2, 7 bases. CDR3 length: 16 residues. V was trimmed by 0 bases and J by 2 bases, leaving 14 bases between them. Germline CDR1 LGHNA, CDR2 YSLEER. In DNA form, the CDR3 reads TGCGCCAGCAGCCAAGATCCGGAGGGGGGGACCTACGAGCAGTACTTC. Translation: CASSQDPEGGTYEQYF.

This clonotype has a handful of counts. This chain connects TRBV6-2 or TRBV6-3 to TRBJ2-3, with D maybe TRBD2 (6 bases). This CDR3 has 12 amino acids. Germline V gene lookup returns CDR1 MNHEY and CDR2 SVGEGT. Trimming stripped 0 bases from V and 11 bases from J, with 9 bases between. Here the CDR3 reads CASSYSTRGQYF. The CDR3 coding sequence is TGTGCCAGCAGTTACTCGACTAGGGGGCAGTATTTT.

This clonotype was recorded a few times. The rearrangement uses TRBV7-8 and TRBJ2-5; no clear D gene. V was shortened by 6 bases and J by 3 bases, with 20 bases between the two germline ends. The length of the CDR3 is 16 residues. Germline CDR1 reads SGHVS; CDR2 reads FQNEAQ. In DNA form, the CDR3 reads TGTGCCAGCAGGATTTACCTGGACGGCCTAGAAGAGACCCAGTACTTC. Protein sequence: CASRIYLDGLEETQYF.

V and J are TRBV7-3 and TRBJ2-6; D may be TRBD1 or TRBD2 (5 bases each). Trimming left V 6 bases short and J 4 bases short, with 10 bases between. The CDR3 runs 14 residues. CDR1 SGHTA and CDR2 FQGTGA come from the germline V gene. This CDR3 reads CASSGGGGANVLTF. In nucleotides, the CDR3 is TGTGCCAGCAGTGGGGGTGGCGGGGCCAACGTCCTGACTTTC.

This clonotype has only a few counts. The V gene is TRBV15, the J gene TRBJ1-3; TRBD1 is a possible D gene (5 bases). This CDR3 spans 13 amino acids. Germline V gene data show CDR1 as LNHNV and CDR2 as YYDKDF (reference sequence). V lost 5 bases, J lost 2 bases, and 7 bases lay in between. CDR3 loop: CATSRGAGNTIYF. CDR3 bases: TGTGCCACCAGCCGGGGGGCTGGAAACACCATATATTTT.

This clonotype was seen repeatedly, ten times or more. The chain employs TRBV27 and TRBJ1-1; D gene uncertain. Germline CDR1 reads MNHEY; CDR2 reads SMNVEV (reference sequence). The V end was cut by 3 bases, the J end by 0 bases, with 8 bases between. This CDR3 is built from 14 residues. For the CDR3, the DNA is TGTGCCAGCAGTTTGCGCATGGTGAACACTGAAGCTTTCTTT. Amino acids: CASSLRMVNTEAFF.

CDR3 in amino acids: CASSPPGTEAFF. CDR3 bases: TGTGCCAGCAGTCCCCCGGGTACTGAAGCTTTCTTT. This chain connects TRBV12-3 or TRBV12-4 to TRBJ1-1; no firm D call. This CDR3 region has 12 residues. V was shortened by 5 bases and J by 5 bases, with 9 bases between the two germline ends.

This clonotype was picked up a small number of times. The rearrangement links TRBV19 to TRBJ1-5; D is uncertain. The V gene lost 7 bases and the J gene lost 4 bases, with 14 bases spanning the gap. The CDR3 extends over 14 amino acids. Germline V gives CDR1 LNHDA, CDR2 SQIVND (reference sequence). CDR3: CASTTAGSNQPQHF. CDR3 in DNA: TGTGCCAGTACCACGGCCGGGTCGAATCAGCCCCAGCATTTT.

The J gene is TRBJ2-7, the V gene TRBV4-3; possibly TRBD1 for D (5 bases). Germline V CDR1 and CDR2: LGHNA, YSLEER. The CDR3 has 12 amino acids. V shed 8 bases and J shed 6 bases, with 14 bases lying between them. Here the CDR3 reads CASGAPPREQYF. The CDR3 nucleotides read TGCGCCAGCGGGGCCCCCCCTCGCGAGCAGTACTTC.

This clonotype was seen a handful of times. The chain recombines TRBV7-9 with TRBJ2-3; 9 bases fit TRBD2. The germline CDR1 and CDR2 sequences are SEHNR and FQNEAQ (reference sequence). Trimming removed 5 bases from V and 2 bases from J; junction bases left unmatched: 5. The CDR3 has 15 amino acids. The CDR3 nucleotides read TGTGCCAGCAGCCCTCGCGGGGGGGTCACAGATACGCAGTATTTT. Protein: CASSPRGGVTDTQYF.

This clonotype was seen ten or more times. The chain joins TRBV6-5 to TRBJ1-1; D ambiguous. V gave up 6 bases and J gave up 0 bases, with 14 bases separating them. The CDR3 consists of 15 residues. Germline CDR1 and CDR2: MNHEY and SVGAGI. The CDR3 nucleotides read TGTGCCAGCAGCTTACTGGGCGGGGTGAACACTGAAGCTTTCTTT. Its translation: CASSLLGGVNTEAFF.

This chain uses TRBV20-1 with TRBJ2-7; D unclear. V was shortened by 0 bases and J by 2 bases, with 17 bases between the two germline ends. The CDR3 is made up of 16 amino acids. Germline CDR1 and CDR2: DFQATT and SNEGSKA (reference sequence). For the CDR3, the DNA is TGCAGTGCTAGAGATCGTGACGGAGCCATGGCCTACGAGCAGTACTTC. Protein product: CSARDRDGAMAYEQYF.

This clonotype occurred many times. The V gene is TRBV12-3 or TRBV12-4, the J gene TRBJ2-5; 8 positions agree with TRBD2. The CDR3 contains 13 residues. Trimming at V came to 6 bases and at J to 5 bases, leaving 5 bases not matched to a gene. DNA for the CDR3: TGTGCCAGCAGCTGGACTAGCAGGGAGACCCAGTACTTC. Protein sequence: CASSWTSRETQYF.

This chain uses TRBV14 with TRBJ1-3; TRBD1 agrees at 9 bases. Trimming removed 5 bases from V and 3 bases from J; junction bases left unmatched: 2. Germline CDR1 is SGHDN and CDR2 is FVKESK. The CDR3 is 14 residues long. CDR3 in amino acids: CASSDRGFGNTIYF. The CDR3 DNA is TGTGCCAGCAGCGACAGGGGGTTTGGAAACACCATATATTTT.

A remark on this clonotype: The junction and the germline gene differ at one end; a read error may be behind it. The J gene is TRBJ2-3, the V gene TRBV7-3; 13 bases line up with TRBD2. This CDR3 has 17 amino acids. CDR1 and CDR2 (germline): SGHTA, FQGTGA. The DNA of the CDR3 is TGTGCCAGCAGCCGGACTAGCGGGGGTCTCTACACAGATTCGCAGTATTTT. Amino acids: CASSRTSGGLYTDSQYF.

The chain carries TRBV11-2 and TRBJ2-3; D possibly corresponds to TRBD2 (6 bases). The V and J ends lost 5 bases and 0 bases respectively, with 12 bases between them. The CDR3 spans 15 residues. The germline V gene has CDR1 SGHAT and CDR2 FQNNGV. The CDR3 here is CASSRLDFSTDTQYF. CDR3 DNA sequence: TGTGCCAGCAGCCGACTAGACTTTAGCACAGATACGCAGTATTTT.

This clonotype was detected a few times. The chain couples TRBV5-1 to TRBJ2-3, with D possibly matching TRBD2 (5 bases). Trimming cost V 2 bases and J 9 bases, with 10 bases left between them. Germline values: CDR1 SGHRS, CDR2 YFSETQ. The CDR3 runs to 12 residues. The DNA for the CDR3 is TGCGCCAGCAGCTTAACCCGCGGGACGCAGTATTTT. It codes for CASSLTRGTQYF.